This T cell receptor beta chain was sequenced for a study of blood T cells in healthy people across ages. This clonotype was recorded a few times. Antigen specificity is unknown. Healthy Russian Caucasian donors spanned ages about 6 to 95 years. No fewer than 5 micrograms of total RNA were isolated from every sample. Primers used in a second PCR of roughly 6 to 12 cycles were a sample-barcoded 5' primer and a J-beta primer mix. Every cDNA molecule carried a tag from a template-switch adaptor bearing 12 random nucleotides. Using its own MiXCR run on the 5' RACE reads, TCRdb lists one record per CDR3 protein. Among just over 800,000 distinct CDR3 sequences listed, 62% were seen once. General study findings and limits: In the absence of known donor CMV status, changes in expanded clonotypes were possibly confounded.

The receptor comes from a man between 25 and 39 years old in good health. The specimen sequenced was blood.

Written as DNA, the CDR3 is TGTGCCAGCAGTTTCTCAGGGGGGGACATGAACACTGAAGCTTTCTTT. Its protein product is CASSFSGGDMNTEAFF. This rearrangement joins TRBV6-6 to TRBJ1-1, with TRBD1 matching over 7 bases. Per germline, CDR1 MNHNY and CDR2 SVGAGI (reference sequence). The CDR3 covers 16 residues. The V segment lost 4 bases and the J segment 0 bases; nucleotides outside the gene matches: 8.